These 18 T cell receptor beta chains were sequenced from one sample in a study of blood T cell repertoires in COVID-19 (dated by TCRdb to 2019 to 2021). Library creation used the immunoSEQ multiplex PCR assay. Drawn from immuneACCESS, this table holds only the in-frame rearrangements with V and J called that TCRdb kept. Clones are partly lost; checked studies trace under half to an unresolved V gene and leave the rest unexplained. This sample gives approximately 160,000 clones in total; 93% of them show up just once. Roughly 2% of the sample is taken by the ten largest. Sequenced: peripheral blood. Receptor source: a woman aged 60-70 years with COVID-19, enrolled during active disease.

V and J are TRBV15 and TRBJ1-4; D gene uncertain. Between the trimmed V and J ends, which lost 0 bases and 13 bases, there was a span of 12 bases. The CDR3 contains 13 residues. CDR1 and CDR2 (germline): LNHNV, YYDKDF (reference sequence). The CDR3 nucleotides read TGTGCCACCAGCAGAGATAACCCGGGTGGACTGTTTTTT. Translation: CATSRDNPGGLFF.

The chain recombines TRBV7-8 with TRBJ2-5; 9 bases are shared with TRBD2. J lost 7 bases, V lost 5 bases, and 11 bases had no gene match. CDR3 length: 15 residues. Germline CDR1 is SGHVS and CDR2 is FQNEAQ. The CDR3 DNA sequence: TGTGCCAGCAGCCTATCACATAGCGGGGGAGCGACCCAGTACTTC. Residues: CASSLSHSGGATQYF.

The gene calls are TRBV15 and TRBJ2-5, with D perhaps TRBD1 (5 bases). Germline values: CDR1 LNHNV, CDR2 YYDKDF (reference sequence). V was trimmed by 3 bases and J by 4 bases, leaving 12 bases between them. CDR3 length: 14 residues. CDR3 nucleotides: TGTGCCACCAGCAGGGGGCGATCGGTAGAGACCCAGTACTTC. This translates into CATSRGRSVETQYF.

The CDR3 sequence is CASSSTGRRHGYTF. The CDR3, as DNA: TGTGCCAGCAGTTCGACAGGGAGACGTCATGGCTACACCTTC. The chain carries TRBV6-5 and TRBJ1-2, with 7 bases identical to TRBD1. CDR3 length: 14 amino acids. Germline V gene data show CDR1 as MNHEY and CDR2 as SVGAGI. J lost 6 bases, V lost 4 bases, and 8 bases had no gene match.

This chain uses TRBV4-2 with TRBJ1-5; maybe TRBD1 (6 bases). Germline CDR1 is LGHNA and CDR2 is YNFKEQ. This CDR3 comprises 18 residues. V was trimmed by 6 bases and J by 6 bases, leaving 27 bases between them. CDR3 protein: CASSLNWGAGAAAQPQHF. DNA for the CDR3: TGTGCCAGCAGTTTAAATTGGGGGGCGGGGGCAGCGGCTCAGCCCCAGCATTTT.

J is TRBJ1-1 and V is TRBV2; 9 positions match TRBD1. From germline, CDR1 is SNHLY and CDR2 FYNNEI. The V and J ends lost 5 bases and 5 bases, in that order; junction bases with no gene match: 6. CDR3 length: 14 amino acids. CDR3 bases: TGTGCCAGCAGTTTTGACAGGGGGAGGACTGAAGCTTTCTTT. Amino acids: CASSFDRGRTEAFF.

J is TRBJ1-2 and V is TRBV4-1; perhaps TRBD1 as D (6 bases). V was cut by 3 bases and J by 8 bases, with 10 bases left in between. CDR3 size: 12 residues. The germline V gene has CDR1 MGHRA and CDR2 YSYEKL. The CDR3 sequence: CASSQITGGYTF. The CDR3 nucleotides are TGCGCCAGCAGCCAGATAACAGGGGGCTACACCTTC.

The V gene is TRBV21-1, the J gene TRBJ1-5; the table names TRBD1, a call not compared with the DNA. TRBV21-1 is listed as a pseudogene. This CDR3 contains 21 residues. The CDR3, as DNA: TGTGCCAGCAGCCCCCCTCCTCGGACAGGTTTGGCCCGGTGGAACGATCAGCCCCAGCATTTT. Encoded protein: CASSPPPRTGLARWNDQPQHF.

V is TRBV5-5 and J is TRBJ2-2; D perhaps matches TRBD1 (6 bases). V lost 1 base, J lost 3 bases, and 13 bases lay in between. Germline CDR1 is SGHKS and CDR2 is YYEKEE (reference sequence). The length of the CDR3 is 16 residues. The CDR3 bases are TGTGCCAGCAGCTTGATTGTGGCAGGGGACACCGGGGAGCTGTTTTTT. Translating it yields CASSLIVAGDTGELFF.

The sample holds one count of this clone. This chain connects TRBV6-2 or TRBV6-3 to TRBJ1-6, with 9 bases aligning to TRBD1. V shed 5 bases and J 9 bases; nucleotides not matched to a gene: 8. CDR1 MNHEY and CDR2 SVGEGT come from the germline V gene. This CDR3 is 15 amino acids long. CDR3 region: CASSLTGTGTSPLHF. CDR3 DNA sequence: TGTGCCAGCAGTCTCACCGGGACAGGGACTTCACCCCTCCACTTT.

The gene calls are TRBV5-1 and TRBJ2-3, with 10 positions matching TRBD1. The J segment lost 0 bases and the V segment lost 4 bases, leaving 5 bases of the junction unmatched. CDR3 length equals 16 residues. The V gene's germline CDR1 is SGHRS and CDR2 YFSETQ. The CDR3 DNA follows: TGCGCCAGCAGCATCGGGACAGGGGTTAGCACAGATACGCAGTATTTT. Its translation is CASSIGTGVSTDTQYF.

V is TRBV5-4 and J is TRBJ2-5; 9 nucleotides match TRBD1. After removal of 4 bases from V and 5 bases from J, the junction contained 12 bases not matched to a gene. The V gene's germline CDR1 is SGHNT and CDR2 YYREEE (reference sequence). The CDR3 totals 16 residues. The CDR3 DNA is TGTGCCAGCAGCCGAGGACAGGGGAGATTCCGGGAGACCCAGTACTTC. Translation gives CASSRGQGRFRETQYF.

The chain uses TRBV5-1 and TRBJ2-5; 9 bases match TRBD2. With V trimmed by 1 base and J by 2 bases, 9 bases remained unmatched. The CDR3 covers 17 residues. Germline V CDR1 and CDR2: SGHRS, YFSETQ. The CDR3 sequence: CASSLSYRRGGQETQYF. CDR3 in DNA: TGCGCCAGCAGCTTGTCTTATAGGCGGGGGGGACAAGAGACCCAGTACTTC.

Written as DNA, the CDR3 is TGTGCCAGCAGCCAAGAGGTAGGGGCCGGGCAGCGAACTGAAGCTTTCTTT. As protein: CASSQEVGAGQRTEAFF. The rearrangement uses TRBV4-2 and TRBJ1-1; D perhaps matches TRBD1 (5 bases). The CDR3 loop spans 17 amino acids. With 0 bases removed from V and 5 bases from J, the gap between germline ends came to 19 bases. The V gene's germline CDR1 is LGHNA and CDR2 YNFKEQ.

For this clone: Germline is not matched at one junction end, which may reflect a read error. The chain links TRBV20-1 to TRBJ1-6, with a weak D call TRBD1 (6 bases). Germline lookup yields CDR1 DFQATT and CDR2 SNEGSKA (reference sequence). The CDR3 is 11 amino acids. This CDR3 is CSANVLTGVEF. The CDR3 DNA reads TGCAGTGCTAATGTCCTGACAGGCGTCGAATTT.

This sequence joins TRBV5-1 and TRBJ1-6; D may be TRBD1 (6 bases). The length of the CDR3 is 14 residues. Trimming removed 3 bases from V and 5 bases from J, with 9 bases in between. Germline lookup yields CDR1 SGHRS and CDR2 YFSETQ. Here the CDR3 DNA reads TGCGCCAGCAGCTGGACAGCTAATAATTCACCCCTCCACTTT. This encodes CASSWTANNSPLHF.

The chain combines TRBV5-4 with TRBJ1-4; 10 bases line up with TRBD1. The CDR3 totals 16 residues. Germline CDR1 reads SGHNT; CDR2 reads YYREEE (reference sequence). V shed 4 bases, J shed 4 bases, and the junction held 7 bases outside the gene matches. CDR3 in DNA: TGTGCCAGCAGCCACAAGGACAGGGGGATTAATGAAAAACTGTTTTTT. It yields the protein CASSHKDRGINEKLFF.

The chain uses TRBV3-1 (or the pseudogene TRBV3-2) and TRBJ1-1; D not resolved. Trimming removed 3 bases at V and 11 bases at J, with 19 bases between. Germline CDR1 is LGHDT and CDR2 is YNNKEL (reference sequence). The CDR3 sequence is 14 residues long. The CDR3 spells CASSQNRARRSAFF. DNA of the CDR3: TGTGCCAGCAGCCAGAACAGAGCCCGACGCTCCGCTTTCTTT.